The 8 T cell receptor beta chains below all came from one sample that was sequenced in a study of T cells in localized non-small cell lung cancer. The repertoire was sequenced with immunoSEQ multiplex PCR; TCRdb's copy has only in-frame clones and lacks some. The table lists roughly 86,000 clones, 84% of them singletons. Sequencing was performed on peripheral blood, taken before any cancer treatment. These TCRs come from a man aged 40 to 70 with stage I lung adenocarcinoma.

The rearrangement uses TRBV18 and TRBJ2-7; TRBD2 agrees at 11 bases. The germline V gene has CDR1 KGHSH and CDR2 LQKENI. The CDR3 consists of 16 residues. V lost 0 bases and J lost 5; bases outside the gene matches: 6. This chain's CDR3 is CASSPPGSGGAHEQYF. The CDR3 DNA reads TGTGCCAGCTCACCACCGGGTAGCGGGGGGGCCCACGAGCAGTACTTC.

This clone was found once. The CDR3 nucleotides are TGTGCCAGCAGTTTGGAGGAGATCCCCTCAGATACGCAGTATTTT. Translated: CASSLEEIPSDTQYF. The chain employs TRBV6-5 and TRBJ2-3; D possibly corresponds to TRBD2 (5 bases). This CDR3 spans 15 amino acids. The germline V and J ends were trimmed by 4 bases and 4 bases, with 15 bases remaining between them. Germline lookup yields CDR1 MNHEY and CDR2 SVGAGI.

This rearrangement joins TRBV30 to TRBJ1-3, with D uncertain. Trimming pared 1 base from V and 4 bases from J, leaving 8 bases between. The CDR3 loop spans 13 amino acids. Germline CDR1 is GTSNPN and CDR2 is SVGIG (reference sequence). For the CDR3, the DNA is TGTGCCTGGAGTGAGGCAGTCGGAAACACCATATATTTT. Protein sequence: CAWSEAVGNTIYF.

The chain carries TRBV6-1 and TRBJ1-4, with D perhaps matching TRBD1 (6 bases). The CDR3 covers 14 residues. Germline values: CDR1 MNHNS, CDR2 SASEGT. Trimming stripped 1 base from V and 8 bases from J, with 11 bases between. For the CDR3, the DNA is TGTGCCAGCAGTGAAGGGACAGCGGGGGAAAAACTGTTTTTT. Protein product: CASSEGTAGEKLFF.

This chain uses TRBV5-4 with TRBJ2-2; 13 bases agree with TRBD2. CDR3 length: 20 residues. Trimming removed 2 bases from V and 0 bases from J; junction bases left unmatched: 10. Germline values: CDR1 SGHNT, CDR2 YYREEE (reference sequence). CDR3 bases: TGTGCCAGCAGCTTAGGACTAGCGGGGGAGGCATATCCGAACACCGGGGAGCTGTTTTTT. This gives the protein CASSLGLAGEAYPNTGELFF.

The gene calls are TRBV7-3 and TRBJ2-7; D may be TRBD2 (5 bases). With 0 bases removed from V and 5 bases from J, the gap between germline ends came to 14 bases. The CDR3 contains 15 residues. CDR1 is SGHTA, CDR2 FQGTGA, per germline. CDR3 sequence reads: CASSLTGSGSDEQYF. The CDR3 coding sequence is TGTGCCAGCAGCTTAACCGGTTCTGGGAGCGACGAGCAGTACTTC. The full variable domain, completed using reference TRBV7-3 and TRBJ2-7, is GAGVSQTPSNKVTEKGKYVELRCDPISGHTALYWYRQSLGQGPEFLIYFQGTGAADDSGLPNDRFFAVRPEGSVSTLKIQRTERGDSAVYLCASSLTGSGSDEQYFGPGTRLTVT.

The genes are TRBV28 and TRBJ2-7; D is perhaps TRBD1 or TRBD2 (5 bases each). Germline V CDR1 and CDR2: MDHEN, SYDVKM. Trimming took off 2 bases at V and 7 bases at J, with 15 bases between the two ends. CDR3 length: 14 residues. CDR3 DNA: TGTGCCAGCAGTTTACGGCAGGGAACTAGGGAGCAGTACTTC. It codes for CASSLRQGTREQYF.

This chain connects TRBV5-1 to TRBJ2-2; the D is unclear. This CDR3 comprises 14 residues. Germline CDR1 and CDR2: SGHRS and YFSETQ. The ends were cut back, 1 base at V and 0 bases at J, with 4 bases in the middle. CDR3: CASSLIANTGELFF. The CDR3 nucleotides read TGCGCCAGCAGCTTGATTGCGAACACCGGGGAGCTGTTTTTT.